The 23 T cell receptor beta chains given below trace back to one sample, sequenced in a study of shared T cell receptors in the human thymus. The method was immunoSEQ multiplex PCR; TCRdb's version includes in-frame clones alone and lacks a portion of them. The sample holds hundreds of thousands of clones, around 87% seen once. This same sample was also taken into another study, of human thymus T cells.

The sequencing input was thymocytes. These receptors were obtained from a boy younger than two with a congenital heart defect.

The chain is built from TRBV5-4 and TRBJ2-1; weak D call: TRBD1 (6 bases). Germline V lookup: CDR1 SGHNT, CDR2 YYREEE (reference sequence). This CDR3 region has 16 residues. Trimming pared 0 bases from V and 10 bases from J, leaving 20 bases between. The CDR3 loop reads CASSLAGTTRRPEQFF. CDR3 nucleotide sequence: TGTGCCAGCAGCTTGGCCGGGACAACTCGCCGGCCGGAGCAGTTCTTC.

This rearrangement joins TRBV7-2 to TRBJ2-7, with D possibly being TRBD2 (6 bases). The CDR3 runs 15 residues. V was pared by 3 bases and J by 0 bases, with 12 bases between. Germline CDR1 and CDR2: SGHTA and FQGNSA. The CDR3 loop is CASSLGGASSYEQYF. The CDR3 region has the DNA TGTGCCAGCAGCTTGGGCGGGGCGAGCTCCTACGAGCAGTACTTC.

The chain employs TRBV4-3 and TRBJ1-1; 7 bases align to TRBD1. Unmatched junction bases numbered 7, after V lost 1 base and J lost 2 bases. This CDR3 region has 16 residues. Per the germline V gene, CDR1 is LGHNA and CDR2 is YSLEER. The CDR3 protein is CASSQGSKGANTEAFF. The DNA for the CDR3 is TGCGCCAGCAGCCAAGGGTCAAAGGGGGCTAACACTGAAGCTTTCTTT.

J is TRBJ2-7 and V is TRBV11-2; TRBD2 matches 9 bases. Germline trimming cut 3 bases from V and 5 bases from J; bases unmatched to any gene: 5. CDR1 and CDR2 from the germline V gene are SGHAT and FQNNGV. The CDR3 totals 14 residues. CDR3 sequence: CASSLGLAFHEQYF. CDR3 sequence (DNA): TGTGCCAGCAGCTTGGGACTAGCTTTCCACGAGCAGTACTTC.

The chain is built from TRBV28 and TRBJ2-1; TRBD2 aligns across 13 bases. This CDR3 contains 20 residues. J gave up 0 bases and V 2 bases, and 10 bases lay outside the gene matches. Germline values: CDR1 MDHEN, CDR2 SYDVKM. CDR3 coding DNA: TGTGCCAGCAGTTTAGGGGTAAGGGGACTAGCGGGGAGCTCCTACAATGAGCAGTTCTTC. Its protein is CASSLGVRGLAGSSYNEQFF.

The V call is TRBV4-2, the J call TRBJ1-1; 7 bases line up with TRBD1. The germline gives CDR1 LGHNA, CDR2 YNFKEQ. Trimming cost V 1 base and J 4 bases; bases outside gene matches: 9. CDR3 length equals 16 residues. In DNA form, the CDR3 reads TGTGCCAGCAGCCAAGCCACCGAGGGACAGTCCACTGAAGCTTTCTTT. Its protein product is CASSQATEGQSTEAFF.

The J gene is TRBJ1-4, the V gene TRBV25-1; 7 bases are a match to TRBD1. The germline V gene encodes CDR1 MGHDK and CDR2 SYGVNS. The CDR3 has 14 amino acids. The V segment lost 2 bases and the J segment 6 bases; nucleotides outside the gene matches: 3. CDR3 nucleotide sequence: TGTGCCAGCAGTGAAGCCAGGGGGGATGAAAAACTGTTTTTT. Its protein product is CASSEARGDEKLFF.

The chain uses TRBV4-1 and TRBJ2-3; TRBD2 matches at 11 bases. In germline, CDR1 is MGHRA, CDR2 YSYEKL. Trimming at V came to 7 bases and at J to 0 bases, leaving 9 bases not matched to a gene. The CDR3 extends over 17 amino acids. The CDR3 here is CASTVAGGTSSTDTQYF. Written as DNA, the CDR3 is TGCGCCAGCACGGTAGCGGGGGGGACTTCTAGCACAGATACGCAGTATTTT.

The chain's CDR3 is CASTQRLETYNEQFF. The CDR3 coding sequence is TGTGCCAGCACCCAAAGACTGGAAACCTACAATGAGCAGTTCTTC. The V gene is TRBV5-5, the J gene TRBJ2-1; D unresolved. The CDR3 has 15 residues. Germline lookup yields CDR1 SGHKS and CDR2 YYEKEE (reference sequence). V lost 6 bases and J lost 2, with 15 bases in between. Full variable domain (missing parts from reference TRBV5-5 and TRBJ2-1): DAGVTQSPTHLIKTRGQQVTLRCSPISGHKSVSWYQQVLGQGPQFIFQYYEKEERGRGNFPDRFSARQFPNYSSELNVNALLLGDSALYLCASTQRLETYNEQFFGPGTRLTVL.

The gene calls are TRBV5-1 and TRBJ1-1; 11 bases align to TRBD1. CDR3 length: 17 residues. The germline V gene has CDR1 SGHRS and CDR2 YFSETQ. Trimming at V came to 0 bases and at J to 5 bases, leaving 9 bases not matched to a gene. CDR3 protein: CASSLAKSGTGGTEAFF. CDR3 nucleotides: TGCGCCAGCAGCTTGGCCAAATCCGGGACAGGGGGTACTGAAGCTTTCTTT. The full variable domain, its missing parts supplied by reference TRBV5-1 and TRBJ1-1, is KAGVTQTPRYLIKTRGQQVTLSCSPISGHRSVSWYQQTPGQGLQFLFEYFSETQRNKGNFPGRFSGRQFSNSRSEMNVSTLELGDSALYLCASSLAKSGTGGTEAFFGQGTRLTVV.

The chain couples TRBV19 to TRBJ2-2; D remains unclear. The V and J ends lost 4 bases and 1 base respectively, with 4 bases between them. The CDR3 loop spans 13 amino acids. Germline loops: CDR1 LNHDA, CDR2 SQIVND (reference sequence). Here the CDR3 reads CASSNQNTGELFF. CDR3 sequence (DNA): TGTGCCAGTAGTAATCAGAACACCGGGGAGCTGTTTTTT.

V and J are TRBV5-6 and TRBJ2-5; D possibly corresponds to TRBD2 (5 bases). Trimming took 0 bases from V and 5 from J, leaving 14 bases between them. The CDR3 contains 15 residues. Looked up from germline, CDR1 is SGHDT and CDR2 is YYEEEE. The CDR3 spells CASSLAADPGETQYF. The CDR3 DNA is TGTGCCAGCAGCTTGGCTGCGGACCCGGGGGAGACCCAGTACTTC.

The chain couples TRBV11-2 to TRBJ2-7; 8 bases are shared with TRBD1. V shed 8 bases and J 4 bases; nucleotides not matched to a gene: 7. Germline V CDR1 and CDR2: SGHAT, FQNNGV. CDR3 length: 13 residues. CDR3 residues: CASGQGASYEQYF. The CDR3 DNA reads TGTGCCAGCGGGCAGGGGGCTTCGTACGAGCAGTACTTC.

The chain is built from TRBV29-1 and TRBJ1-1; 10 bases match TRBD1. After removal of 3 bases from V and 4 bases from J, the junction contained 5 bases not matched to a gene. CDR1 is SQVTM, CDR2 ANQGSEA, per germline. This CDR3 comprises 14 residues. CDR3 loop: CSVDSTGGVTEAFF. CDR3 in DNA: TGCAGCGTTGACTCGACAGGGGGCGTCACTGAAGCTTTCTTT.

The chain employs TRBV21-1 and TRBJ2-7; whether TRBD1, the table's D call, matches the DNA was not checked. TRBV21-1 is tagged as a pseudogene. CDR3 size: 16 residues. CDR3 in DNA: TGTGCCAGCAGCGCATCCCGGGACAGGGGTTTTCACGAGCAGTACTTC. Residues: CASSASRDRGFHEQYF.

This sequence joins TRBV30 and TRBJ2-7, with a weak D call TRBD1 (5 bases). V was trimmed by 0 bases and J by 7 bases, leaving 13 bases between them. CDR1 GTSNPN and CDR2 SVGIG come from the germline V gene (reference sequence). The CDR3 runs to 13 residues. The CDR3 reads CAWSVGPFGEQYF. CDR3 DNA sequence: TGTGCCTGGAGTGTGGGGCCCTTCGGGGAGCAGTACTTC.

The chain recombines TRBV6-5 with TRBJ2-3; TRBD2 matches 10 bases. Germline lookup yields CDR1 MNHEY and CDR2 SVGAGI. The CDR3 totals 14 residues. With V trimmed by 2 bases and J by 8 bases, 4 bases remained unmatched. The CDR3 is CASSYGTSDGTQYF. The CDR3 nucleotides read TGTGCCAGCAGTTACGGGACTAGCGATGGTACGCAGTATTTT.

CDR3 sequence (DNA): TGTGCCAGCAGTGATTCGGTGAGATTCATGTATGGCTACACCTTC. It is translated as CASSDSVRFMYGYTF. The J gene is TRBJ1-2, the V gene TRBV2; D is uncertain. Trimming removed 3 bases from V and 5 bases from J, with 16 bases in between. CDR3 length equals 15 residues. The V gene's germline CDR1 is SNHLY and CDR2 FYNNEI. The full variable domain, its missing parts supplied by reference TRBV2 and TRBJ1-2, is EPEVTQTPSHQVTQMGQEVILRCVPISNHLYFYWYRQILGQKVEFLVSFYNNEISEKSEIFDDQFSVERPDGSNFTLKIRSTKLEDSAMYFCASSDSVRFMYGYTFGSGTRLTVV.

This clone was detected only once. V gene TRBV19 combines with J gene TRBJ2-1; 11 bases map to TRBD2. The CDR3 sequence is 20 residues long. V trimming: 5 bases; J trimming: 2 bases; junction bases outside the gene matches: 17. Germline loops: CDR1 LNHDA, CDR2 SQIVND (reference sequence). This CDR3 is CASSSPGGLAGGPPYNEQFF. CDR3 bases: TGTGCCAGTAGTTCCCCTGGGGGGCTAGCGGGAGGTCCCCCCTACAATGAGCAGTTCTTC.

This rearrangement joins TRBV18 to TRBJ2-7; 9 bases line up with TRBD1. The CDR3 has 16 amino acids. The V and J ends lost 6 bases and 2 bases, in that order; junction bases with no gene match: 11. The V gene's germline CDR1 is KGHSH and CDR2 LQKENI. The CDR3, as DNA: TGTGCCAGCTCCGCACGACAGGGGGAAAACCCCTACGAGCAGTACTTC. Translating it yields CASSARQGENPYEQYF.

The rearrangement uses TRBV7-6 and TRBJ2-1; no definite D call. Deletions cut 3 bases from V and 7 bases from J, with 25 bases between. The CDR3 is 18 residues long. The germline CDR1 and CDR2 sequences are SGHVS and FNYEAQ. The CDR3 loop is CASSFLWARKEITNEQFF. The CDR3 coding sequence is TGTGCCAGCAGCTTCCTATGGGCCAGGAAGGAAATAACGAATGAGCAGTTCTTC.

The rearrangement uses TRBV27 and TRBJ2-7; 7 bases align to TRBD2. In germline, CDR1 is MNHEY, CDR2 SMNVEV (reference sequence). V dropped 0 bases and J dropped 6; count of bases not matched to a gene: 14. There are 17 residues in the CDR3. As DNA, the CDR3 is TGTGCCAGCAGTTTATCATTCCCAGGGAGGGGAAGGCTCGAGCAGTACTTC. Encoded protein: CASSLSFPGRGRLEQYF.

The chain has TRBV6-1 and TRBJ1-3; 8 bases are shared with TRBD1. The CDR3 is 14 amino acids. J lost 0 bases, V lost 10 bases, and 5 bases had no gene match. Germline V gives CDR1 MNHNS, CDR2 SASEGT. CDR3 DNA: TGTGCCACAAGACAGGGGAGCTCTGGAAACACCATATATTTT. This codes for CATRQGSSGNTIYF.